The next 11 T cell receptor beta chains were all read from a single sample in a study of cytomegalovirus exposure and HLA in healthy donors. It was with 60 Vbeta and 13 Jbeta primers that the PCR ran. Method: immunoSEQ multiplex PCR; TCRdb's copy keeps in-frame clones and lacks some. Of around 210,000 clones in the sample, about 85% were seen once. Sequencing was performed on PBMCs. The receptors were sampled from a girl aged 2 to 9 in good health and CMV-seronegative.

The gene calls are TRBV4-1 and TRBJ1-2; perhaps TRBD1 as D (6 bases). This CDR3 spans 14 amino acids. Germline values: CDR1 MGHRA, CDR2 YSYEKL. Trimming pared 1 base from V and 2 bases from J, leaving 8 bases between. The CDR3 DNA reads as TGCGCCAGCAGCCAAGGGGGGCGCAACTATGGCTACACCTTC. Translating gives CASSQGGRNYGYTF.

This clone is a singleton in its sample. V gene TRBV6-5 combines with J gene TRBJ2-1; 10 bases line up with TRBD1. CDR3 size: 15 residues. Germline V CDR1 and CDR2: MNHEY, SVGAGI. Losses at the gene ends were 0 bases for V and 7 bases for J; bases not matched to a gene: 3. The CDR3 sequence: CASSYSGTGANEQFF. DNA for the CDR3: TGTGCCAGCAGTTACTCCGGGACAGGGGCTAATGAGCAGTTCTTC.

The CDR3 loop is CASSLEDRAYEQYF. The CDR3 nucleotides read TGCGCCAGCAGCTTGGAGGACAGGGCCTACGAGCAGTACTTC. The J gene is TRBJ2-7, the V gene TRBV5-1; 8 bases agree with TRBD1. The J segment lost 2 bases and the V segment lost 0 bases, leaving 1 base of the junction unmatched. Germline V gives CDR1 SGHRS, CDR2 YFSETQ. The CDR3 contains 14 residues.

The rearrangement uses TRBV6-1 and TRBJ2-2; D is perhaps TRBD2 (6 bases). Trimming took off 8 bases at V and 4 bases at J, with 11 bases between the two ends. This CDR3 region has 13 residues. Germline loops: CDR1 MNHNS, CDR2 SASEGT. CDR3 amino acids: CASSLGGTGELFF. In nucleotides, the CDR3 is TGTGCCAGCTCCCTGGGGGGCACCGGGGAGCTGTTTTTT.

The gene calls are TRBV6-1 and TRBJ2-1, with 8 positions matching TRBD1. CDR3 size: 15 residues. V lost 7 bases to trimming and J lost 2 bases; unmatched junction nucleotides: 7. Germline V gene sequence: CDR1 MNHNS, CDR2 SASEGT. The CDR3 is CASTPLGQAYNEQFF. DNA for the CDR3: TGTGCCAGCACCCCTCTGGGACAGGCCTACAATGAGCAGTTCTTC.

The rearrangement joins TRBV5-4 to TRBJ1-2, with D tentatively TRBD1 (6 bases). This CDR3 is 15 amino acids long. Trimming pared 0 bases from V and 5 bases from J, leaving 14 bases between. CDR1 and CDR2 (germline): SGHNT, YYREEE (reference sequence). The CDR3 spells CASSLAAGDPYGYTF. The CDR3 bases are TGTGCCAGCAGCTTGGCCGCAGGGGATCCTTATGGCTACACCTTC. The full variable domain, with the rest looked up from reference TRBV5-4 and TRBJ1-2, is ETGVTQSPTHLIKTRGQQVTLRCSSQSGHNTVSWYQQALGQGPQFIFQYYREEENGRGNFPPRFSGLQFPNYSSELNVNALELDDSALYLCASSLAAGDPYGYTFGSGTRLTVV.

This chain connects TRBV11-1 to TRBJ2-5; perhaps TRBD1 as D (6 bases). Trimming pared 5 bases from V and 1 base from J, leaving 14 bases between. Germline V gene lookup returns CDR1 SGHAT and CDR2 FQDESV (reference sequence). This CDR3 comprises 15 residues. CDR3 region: CASSAQDRFQETQYF. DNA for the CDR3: TGTGCCAGCAGCGCCCAAGACAGGTTCCAAGAGACCCAGTACTTC.

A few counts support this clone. The CDR3 sequence is CASSIATSPFLNIQYF. DNA for the CDR3: TGTGCCAGTAGTATAGCTACTAGTCCGTTCTTAAACATTCAGTACTTC. This sequence joins TRBV19 and TRBJ2-4, with a tentative D call TRBD2 (5 bases). In germline, CDR1 is LNHDA, CDR2 SQIVND (reference sequence). This CDR3 region has 16 residues. V shed 1 base and J shed 6 bases, with 16 bases lying between them.

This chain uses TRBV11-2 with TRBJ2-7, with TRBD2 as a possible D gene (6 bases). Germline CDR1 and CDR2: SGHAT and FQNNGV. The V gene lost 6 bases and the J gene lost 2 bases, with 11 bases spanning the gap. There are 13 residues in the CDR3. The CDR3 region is CASRGPGAYEQYF. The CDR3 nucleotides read TGTGCCAGCAGGGGGCCGGGGGCCTACGAGCAGTACTTC.

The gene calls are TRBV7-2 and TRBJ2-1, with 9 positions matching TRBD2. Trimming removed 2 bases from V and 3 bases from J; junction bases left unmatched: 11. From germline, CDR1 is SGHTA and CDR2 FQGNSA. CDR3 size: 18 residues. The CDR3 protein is CASSLKARGGPYYNEQFF. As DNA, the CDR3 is TGTGCCAGCAGCTTAAAGGCGCGGGGGGGACCTTACTACAATGAGCAGTTCTTC.

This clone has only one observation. CDR3 in DNA: TGTGCTAGTGGTTTGGGTTCAGGACTCAATCAGCCCCAGCATTTT. Translated: CASGLGSGLNQPQHF. The J gene is TRBJ1-5, the V gene TRBV12-5; D uncertain. CDR1 is LGHNT and CDR2 is FRNRAP in the germline V gene. The CDR3 extends over 15 amino acids. Trimming removed 1 base from V and 3 bases from J, with 10 bases in between.